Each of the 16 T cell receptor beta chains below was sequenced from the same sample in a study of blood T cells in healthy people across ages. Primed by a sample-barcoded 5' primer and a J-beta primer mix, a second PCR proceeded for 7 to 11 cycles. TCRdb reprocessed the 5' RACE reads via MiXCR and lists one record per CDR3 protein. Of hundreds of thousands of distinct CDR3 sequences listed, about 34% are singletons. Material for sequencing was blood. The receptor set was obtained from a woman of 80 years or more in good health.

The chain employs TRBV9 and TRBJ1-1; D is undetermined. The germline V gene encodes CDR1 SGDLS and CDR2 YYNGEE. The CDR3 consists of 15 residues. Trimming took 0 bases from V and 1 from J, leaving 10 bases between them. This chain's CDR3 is CASSVGSRGNTEAFF. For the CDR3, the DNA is TGTGCCAGCAGCGTAGGAAGCCGGGGGAACACTGAAGCTTTCTTT.

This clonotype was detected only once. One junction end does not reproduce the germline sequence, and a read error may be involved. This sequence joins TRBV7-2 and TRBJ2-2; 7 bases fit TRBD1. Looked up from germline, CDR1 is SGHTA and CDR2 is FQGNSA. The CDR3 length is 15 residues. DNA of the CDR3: TGTGCCAGCAGCTTAGCGGGACAGACAACCGGGGAGCCGTTTTTT. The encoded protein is CASSLAGQTTGEPFF.

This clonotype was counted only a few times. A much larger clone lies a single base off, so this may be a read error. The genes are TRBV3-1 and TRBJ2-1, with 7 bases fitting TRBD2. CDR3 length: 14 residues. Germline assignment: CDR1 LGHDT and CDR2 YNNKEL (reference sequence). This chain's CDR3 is CASSPGRVGNGQFF. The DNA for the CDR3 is TGTGCCAGCAGCCCAGGGAGGGTGGGAAATGGGCAGTTCTTC.

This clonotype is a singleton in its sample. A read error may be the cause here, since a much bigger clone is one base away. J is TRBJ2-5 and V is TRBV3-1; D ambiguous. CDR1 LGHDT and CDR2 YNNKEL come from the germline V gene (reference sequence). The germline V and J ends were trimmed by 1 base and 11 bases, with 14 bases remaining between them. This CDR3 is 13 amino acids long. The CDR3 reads CASSQARNGEQYF. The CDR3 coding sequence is TGTGCCAGCAGCCAAGCCCGGAATGGTGAGCAGTACTTC.

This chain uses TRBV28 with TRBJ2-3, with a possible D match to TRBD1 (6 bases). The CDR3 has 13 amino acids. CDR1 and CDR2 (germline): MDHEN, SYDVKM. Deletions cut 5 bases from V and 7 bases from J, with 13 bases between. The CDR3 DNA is TGTGCCAGCAGTCCCACAGGGATTAATACGCAGTATTTT. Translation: CASSPTGINTQYF.

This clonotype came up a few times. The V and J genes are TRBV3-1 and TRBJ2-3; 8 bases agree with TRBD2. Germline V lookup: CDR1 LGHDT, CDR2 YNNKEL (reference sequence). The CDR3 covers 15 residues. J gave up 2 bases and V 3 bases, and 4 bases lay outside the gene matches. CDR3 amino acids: CASSQTGLVTDTQYF. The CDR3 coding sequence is TGTGCCAGCAGCCAGACGGGACTAGTCACAGATACGCAGTATTTT.

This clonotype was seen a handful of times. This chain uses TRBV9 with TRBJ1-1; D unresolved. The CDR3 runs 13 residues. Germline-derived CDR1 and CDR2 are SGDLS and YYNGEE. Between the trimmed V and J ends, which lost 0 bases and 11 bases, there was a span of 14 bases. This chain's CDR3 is CASSVVDEGRAFF. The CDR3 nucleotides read TGTGCCAGCAGCGTAGTGGACGAAGGTAGGGCTTTCTTT.

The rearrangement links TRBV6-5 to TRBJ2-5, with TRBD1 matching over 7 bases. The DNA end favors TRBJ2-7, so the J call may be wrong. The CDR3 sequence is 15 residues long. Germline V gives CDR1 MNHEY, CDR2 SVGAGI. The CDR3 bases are TGTGCCAGCAGTAAAACACAGGGGTCGTACCACGAGCAGTACTTC. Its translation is CASSKTQGSYHEQYF.

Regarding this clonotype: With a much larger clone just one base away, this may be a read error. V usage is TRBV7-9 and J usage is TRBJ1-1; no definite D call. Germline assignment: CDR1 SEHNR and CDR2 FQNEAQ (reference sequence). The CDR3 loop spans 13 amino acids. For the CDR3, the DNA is TGTGCCAGCGGCTTAGAGGTCTGGAATCAAGCTTTCTTT. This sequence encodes CASGLEVWNQAFF.

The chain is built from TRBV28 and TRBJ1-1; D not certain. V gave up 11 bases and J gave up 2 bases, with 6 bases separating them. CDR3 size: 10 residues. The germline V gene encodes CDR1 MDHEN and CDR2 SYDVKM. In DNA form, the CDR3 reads TGTGCCGCCAGCAACACTGAAGCTTTCTTT. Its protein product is CAASNTEAFF. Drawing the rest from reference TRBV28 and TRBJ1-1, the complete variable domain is DVKVTQSSRYLVKRTGEKVFLECVQDMDHENMFWYRQDPGLGLRLIYFSYDVKMKEKGDIPEGYSVSREKKERFSLILESASTNQTSMYLCAASNTEAFFGQGTRLTVV.

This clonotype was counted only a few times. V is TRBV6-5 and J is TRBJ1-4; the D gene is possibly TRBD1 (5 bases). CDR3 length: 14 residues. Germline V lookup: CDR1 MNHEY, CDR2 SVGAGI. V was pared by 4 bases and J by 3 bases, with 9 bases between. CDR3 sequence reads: CASSSRDANEKLFF. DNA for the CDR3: TGTGCCAGCAGTTCCAGGGACGCTAATGAAAAACTGTTTTTT.

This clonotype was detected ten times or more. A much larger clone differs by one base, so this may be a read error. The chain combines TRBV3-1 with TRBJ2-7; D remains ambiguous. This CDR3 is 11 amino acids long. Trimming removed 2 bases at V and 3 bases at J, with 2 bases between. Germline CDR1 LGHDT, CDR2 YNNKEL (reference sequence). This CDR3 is CASSQRYEQYF. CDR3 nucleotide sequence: TGTGCCAGCAGCCAACGCTACGAGCAGTACTTC.

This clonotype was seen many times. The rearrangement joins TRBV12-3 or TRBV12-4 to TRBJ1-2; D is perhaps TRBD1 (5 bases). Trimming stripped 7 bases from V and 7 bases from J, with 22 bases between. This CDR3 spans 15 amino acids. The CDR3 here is CASTRLGDWAGGYTF. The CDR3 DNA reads TGTGCCAGCACCCGACTGGGGGATTGGGCCGGTGGCTACACCTTC.

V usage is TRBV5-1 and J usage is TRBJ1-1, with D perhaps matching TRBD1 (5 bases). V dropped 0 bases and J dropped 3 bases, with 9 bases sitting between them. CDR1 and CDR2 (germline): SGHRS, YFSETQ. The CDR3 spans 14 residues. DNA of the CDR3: TGCGCCAGCAGCTTGGCCGGACACTACACTGAAGCTTTCTTT. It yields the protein CASSLAGHYTEAFF.

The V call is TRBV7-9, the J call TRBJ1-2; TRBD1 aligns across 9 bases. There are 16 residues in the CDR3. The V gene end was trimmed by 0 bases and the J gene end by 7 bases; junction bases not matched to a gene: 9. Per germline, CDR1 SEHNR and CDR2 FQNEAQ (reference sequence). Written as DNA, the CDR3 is TGTGCCAGCAGCTTAGCCGGGACAGGGAGGCGTAGTGGCTACACCTTC. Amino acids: CASSLAGTGRRSGYTF. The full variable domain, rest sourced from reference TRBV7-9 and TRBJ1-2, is DTGVSQNPRHKITKRGQNVTFRCDPISEHNRLYWYRQTLGQGPEFLTYFQNEAQLEKSRLLSDRFSAERPKGSFSTLEIQRTEQGDSAMYLCASSLAGTGRRSGYTFGSGTRLTVV.

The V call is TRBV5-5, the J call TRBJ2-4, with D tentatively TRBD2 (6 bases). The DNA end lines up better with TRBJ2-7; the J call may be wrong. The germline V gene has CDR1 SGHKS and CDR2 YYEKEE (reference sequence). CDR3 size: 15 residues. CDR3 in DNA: TGTGCCAGCAGCGAAAGCCGGGACTGGGGAACCGAGCAGTACTTC. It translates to CASSESRDWGTEQYF.